This T cell receptor beta chain was identified in a study of cytomegalovirus exposure and HLA in healthy donors. Germline V gene lookup returns CDR1 MNHEY and CDR2 SMNVEV (reference sequence). The CDR3 runs 14 residues. Trimming shortened V by 3 bases and J by 3 bases, and 8 bases separated the two germline ends. PCR primers comprised 60 Vbeta and 13 Jbeta primers. Profiled with immunoSEQ multiplex PCR; TCRdb holds only in-frame clones, not every one. The sample has under 200,000 clones, 65% to 90% seen once. The rearrangement links TRBV27 to TRBJ1-4; D might be TRBD1 (5 bases). Sequencing was performed on PBMCs. This sequence was found in a male donor in good health and CMV-seronegative. The DNA of the CDR3 is TGTGCCAGCAGTTTCACAGGAGCTAATGAAAAACTGTTTTTT. Amino acids: CASSFTGANEKLFF.